This TCR beta chain derives from a study of shared clonotypes between healthy human individuals. Regarding the study as a whole: Tissue TCR repertoires likely differ from these blood-only repertoires.

As for this clone: The target antigen is unknown.

The assay ran at deep level. Splitting of each subset's genomic DNA was done evenly across several immunoSEQ plates. Using immunoSEQ multiplex PCR, the repertoire was profiled, and TCRdb retains in-frame clones only, with some absent. The data show around 600,000 clones, with roughly 97% seen just once and about 0.06% held by the top ten. Each donor was a Caucasian adult residing in Nashville, Tennessee. The CDR3 is 14 residues long. The ends were cut back, 8 bases at V and 5 bases at J, with 18 bases in the middle. Germline values: CDR1 MNHEY, CDR2 SMNVEV (reference sequence). Specimen: naive CD4+ T cells sorted from blood. This sample's subset: CD45RA+ positively selected. The clonotype was recovered from a woman in her twenties or thirties in good health. The V call is TRBV27, the J call TRBJ2-5; tentative D call: TRBD2 (5 bases). CDR3 sequence (DNA): TGTGCCAGCCGCGAAGCTCCACGAGGGGAGACCCAGTACTTC. It yields the protein CASREAPRGETQYF.